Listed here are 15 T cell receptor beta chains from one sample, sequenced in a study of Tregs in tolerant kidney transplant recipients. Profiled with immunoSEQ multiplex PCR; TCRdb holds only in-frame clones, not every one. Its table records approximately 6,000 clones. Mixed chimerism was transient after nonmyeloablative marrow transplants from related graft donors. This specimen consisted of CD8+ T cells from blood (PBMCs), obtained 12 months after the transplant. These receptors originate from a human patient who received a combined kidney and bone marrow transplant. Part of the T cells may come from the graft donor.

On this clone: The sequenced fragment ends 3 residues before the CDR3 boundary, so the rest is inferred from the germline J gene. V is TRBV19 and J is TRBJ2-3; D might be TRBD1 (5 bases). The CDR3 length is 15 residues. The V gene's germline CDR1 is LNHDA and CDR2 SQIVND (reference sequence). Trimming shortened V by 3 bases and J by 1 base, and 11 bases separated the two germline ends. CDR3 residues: CASSIGVRGTDTQYF. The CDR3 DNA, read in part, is TGTGCCAGTAGTATTGGCGTCAGGGGCACAGATACG.

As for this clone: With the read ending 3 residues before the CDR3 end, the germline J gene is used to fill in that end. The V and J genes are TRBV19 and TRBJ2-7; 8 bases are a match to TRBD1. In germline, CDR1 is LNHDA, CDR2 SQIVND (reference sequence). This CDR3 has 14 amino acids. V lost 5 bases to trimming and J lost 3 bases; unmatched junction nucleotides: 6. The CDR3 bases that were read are TGTGCCAGTAGTTTCGGAACAGGGGGCTACGAG. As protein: CASSFGTGGYE. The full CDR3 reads CASSFGTGGYEQYF.

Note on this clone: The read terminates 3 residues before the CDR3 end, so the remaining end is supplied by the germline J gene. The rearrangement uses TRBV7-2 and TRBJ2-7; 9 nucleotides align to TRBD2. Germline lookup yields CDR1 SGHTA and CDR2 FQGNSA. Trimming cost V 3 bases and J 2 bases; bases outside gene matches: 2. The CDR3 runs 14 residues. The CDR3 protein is CASSFASGAYEQYF. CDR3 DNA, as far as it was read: TGTGCCAGCAGCTTCGCTAGCGGGGCCTACGAG.

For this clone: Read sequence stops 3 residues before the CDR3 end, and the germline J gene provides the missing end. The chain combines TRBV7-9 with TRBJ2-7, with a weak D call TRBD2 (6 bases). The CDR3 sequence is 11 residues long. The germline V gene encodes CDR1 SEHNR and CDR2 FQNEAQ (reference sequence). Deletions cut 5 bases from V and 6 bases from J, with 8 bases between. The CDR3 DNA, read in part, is TGTGCCAGCAGCCCCGGGGGCGAG. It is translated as CASSPGGE. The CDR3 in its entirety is CASSPGGEQYF.

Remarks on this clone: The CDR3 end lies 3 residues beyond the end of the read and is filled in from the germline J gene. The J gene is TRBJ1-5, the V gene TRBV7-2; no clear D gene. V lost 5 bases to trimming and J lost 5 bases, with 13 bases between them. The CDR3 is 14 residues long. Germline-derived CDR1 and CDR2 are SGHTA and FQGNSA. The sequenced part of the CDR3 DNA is TGTGCCAGCAGCGGAACCGTCGGGGATCAGCCC. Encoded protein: CASSGTVGDQP. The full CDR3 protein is CASSGTVGDQPQHF.

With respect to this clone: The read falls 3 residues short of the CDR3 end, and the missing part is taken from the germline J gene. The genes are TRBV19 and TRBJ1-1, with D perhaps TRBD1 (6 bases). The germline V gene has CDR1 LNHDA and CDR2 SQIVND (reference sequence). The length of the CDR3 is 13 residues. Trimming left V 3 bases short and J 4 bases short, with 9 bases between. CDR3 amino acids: CASSIYRATEAFF. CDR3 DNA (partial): TGTGCCAGTAGTATCTACAGGGCCACTGAA.

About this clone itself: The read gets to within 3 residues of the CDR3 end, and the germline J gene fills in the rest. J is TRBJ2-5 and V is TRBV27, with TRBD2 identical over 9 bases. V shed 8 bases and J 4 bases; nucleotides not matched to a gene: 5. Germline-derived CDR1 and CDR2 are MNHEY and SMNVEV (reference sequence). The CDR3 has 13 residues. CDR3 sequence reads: CASSLAGVETQYF. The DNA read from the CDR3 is TGTGCCAGCTCCTTAGCGGGAGTAGAGACC.

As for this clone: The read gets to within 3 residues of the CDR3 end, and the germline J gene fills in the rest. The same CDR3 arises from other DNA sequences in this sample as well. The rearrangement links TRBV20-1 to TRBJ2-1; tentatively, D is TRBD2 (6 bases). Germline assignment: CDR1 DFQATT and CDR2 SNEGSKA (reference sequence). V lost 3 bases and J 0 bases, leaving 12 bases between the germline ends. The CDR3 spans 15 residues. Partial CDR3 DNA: TGCAGTGCTAGGGATGGGCGGGGCTCCTACAATGAG. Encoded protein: CSARDGRGSYNE. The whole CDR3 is CSARDGRGSYNEQFF.

The CDR3 sequence: CASRRQGSNTGELFF. CDR3 bases read: TGTGCCAGCAGGAGACAGGGGTCGAACACCGGGGAG. The V call is TRBV6-2 or TRBV6-3, the J call TRBJ2-2; 8 bases line up with TRBD1. The CDR3 goes on 3 residues after the read ends, and that part is filled in from the germline J gene. Trimming removed 6 bases from V and 0 bases from J; junction bases left unmatched: 3. Germline loops: CDR1 MNHEY, CDR2 SVGEGT. The CDR3 consists of 15 residues.

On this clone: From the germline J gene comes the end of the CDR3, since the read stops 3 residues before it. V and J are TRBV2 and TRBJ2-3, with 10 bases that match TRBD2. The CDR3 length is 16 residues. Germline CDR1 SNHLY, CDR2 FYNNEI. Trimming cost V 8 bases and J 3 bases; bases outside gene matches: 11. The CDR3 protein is CASFPSSGRRTDTQYF. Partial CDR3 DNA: TGTGCCAGCTTCCCCTCTAGCGGGAGAAGGACAGATACG.

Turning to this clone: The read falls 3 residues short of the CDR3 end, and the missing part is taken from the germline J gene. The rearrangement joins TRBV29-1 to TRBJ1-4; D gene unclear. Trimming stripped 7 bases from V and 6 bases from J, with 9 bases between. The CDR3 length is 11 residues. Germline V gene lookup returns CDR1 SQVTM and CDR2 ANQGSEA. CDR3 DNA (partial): TGCAGCGGGGCCCTGTATGAAAAA. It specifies CSGALYEK. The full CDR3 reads CSGALYEKLFF.

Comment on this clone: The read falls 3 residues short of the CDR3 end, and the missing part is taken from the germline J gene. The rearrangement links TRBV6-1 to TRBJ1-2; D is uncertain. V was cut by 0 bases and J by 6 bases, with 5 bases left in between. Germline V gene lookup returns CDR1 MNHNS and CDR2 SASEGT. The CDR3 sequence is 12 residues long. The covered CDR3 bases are TGTGCCAGCAGTGAAGCTAGCCATGGC. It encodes CASSEASHG. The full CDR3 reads CASSEASHGYTF.

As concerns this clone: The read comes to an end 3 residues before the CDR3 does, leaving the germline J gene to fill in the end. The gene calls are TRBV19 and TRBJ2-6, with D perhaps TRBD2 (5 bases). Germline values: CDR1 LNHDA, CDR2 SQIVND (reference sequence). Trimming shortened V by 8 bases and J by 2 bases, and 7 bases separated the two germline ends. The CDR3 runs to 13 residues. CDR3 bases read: TGTGCCAGTCGGGGTACTGGGGCCAACGTC. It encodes CASRGTGANV. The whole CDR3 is CASRGTGANVLTF.

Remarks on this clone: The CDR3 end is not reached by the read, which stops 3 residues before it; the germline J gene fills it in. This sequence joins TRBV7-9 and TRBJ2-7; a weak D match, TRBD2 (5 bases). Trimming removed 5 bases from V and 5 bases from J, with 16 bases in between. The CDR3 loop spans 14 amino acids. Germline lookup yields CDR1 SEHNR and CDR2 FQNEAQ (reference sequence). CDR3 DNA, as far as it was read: TGTGCCAGCAGCGGACTGATAATTACGGACGAG. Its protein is CASSGLIITDE. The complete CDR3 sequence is CASSGLIITDEQYF.

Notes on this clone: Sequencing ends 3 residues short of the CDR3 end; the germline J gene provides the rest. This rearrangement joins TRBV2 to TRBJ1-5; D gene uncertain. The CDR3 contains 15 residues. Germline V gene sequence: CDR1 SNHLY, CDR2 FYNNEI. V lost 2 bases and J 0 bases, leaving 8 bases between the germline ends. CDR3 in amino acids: CASSESVTSNQPQHF. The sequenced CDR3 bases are TGTGCCAGCAGTGAATCGGTCACTAGCAATCAGCCC. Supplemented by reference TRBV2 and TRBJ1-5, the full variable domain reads EPEVTQTPSHQVTQMGQEVILRCVPISNHLYFYWYRQILGQKVEFLVSFYNNEISEKSEIFDDQFSVERPDGSNFTLKIRSTKLEDSAMYFCASSESVTSNQPQHFGDGTRLSIL.